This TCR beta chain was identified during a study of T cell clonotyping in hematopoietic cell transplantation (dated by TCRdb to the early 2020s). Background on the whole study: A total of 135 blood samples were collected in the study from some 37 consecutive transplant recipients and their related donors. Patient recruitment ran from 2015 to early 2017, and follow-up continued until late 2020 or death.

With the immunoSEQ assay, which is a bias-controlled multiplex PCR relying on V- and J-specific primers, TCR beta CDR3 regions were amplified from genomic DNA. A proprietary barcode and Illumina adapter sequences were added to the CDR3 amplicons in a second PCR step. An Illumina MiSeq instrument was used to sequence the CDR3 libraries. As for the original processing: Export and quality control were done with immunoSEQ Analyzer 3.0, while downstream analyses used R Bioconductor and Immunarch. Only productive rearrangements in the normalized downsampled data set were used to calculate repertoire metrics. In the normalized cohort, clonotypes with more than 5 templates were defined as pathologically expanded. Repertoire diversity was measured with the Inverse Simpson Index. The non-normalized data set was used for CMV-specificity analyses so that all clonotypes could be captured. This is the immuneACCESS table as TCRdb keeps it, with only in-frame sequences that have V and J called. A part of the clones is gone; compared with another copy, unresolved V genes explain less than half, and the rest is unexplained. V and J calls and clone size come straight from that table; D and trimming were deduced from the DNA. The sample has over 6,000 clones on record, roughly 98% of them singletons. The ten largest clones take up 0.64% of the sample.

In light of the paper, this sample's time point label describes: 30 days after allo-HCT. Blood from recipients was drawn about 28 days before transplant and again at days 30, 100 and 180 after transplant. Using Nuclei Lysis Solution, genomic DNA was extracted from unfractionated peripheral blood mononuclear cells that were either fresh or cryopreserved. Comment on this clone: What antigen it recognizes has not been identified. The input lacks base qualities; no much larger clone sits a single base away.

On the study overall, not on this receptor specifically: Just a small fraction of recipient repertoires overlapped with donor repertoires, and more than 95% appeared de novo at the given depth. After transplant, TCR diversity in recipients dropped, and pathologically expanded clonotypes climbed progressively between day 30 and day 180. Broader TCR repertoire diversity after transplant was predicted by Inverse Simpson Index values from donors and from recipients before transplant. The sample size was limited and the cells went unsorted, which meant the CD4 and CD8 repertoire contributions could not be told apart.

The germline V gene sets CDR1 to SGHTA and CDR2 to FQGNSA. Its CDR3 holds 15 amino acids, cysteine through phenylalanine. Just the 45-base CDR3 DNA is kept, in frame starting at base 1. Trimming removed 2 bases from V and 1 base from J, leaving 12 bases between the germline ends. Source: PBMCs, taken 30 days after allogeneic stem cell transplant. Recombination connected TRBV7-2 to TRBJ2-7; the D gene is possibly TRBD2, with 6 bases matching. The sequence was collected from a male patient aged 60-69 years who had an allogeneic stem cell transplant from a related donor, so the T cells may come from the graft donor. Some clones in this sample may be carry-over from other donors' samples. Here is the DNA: TGTGCCAGCAGCTTATGGCCAGGGAGGTCCTACGAGCAGTACTTC. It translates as CASSLWPGRSYEQYF. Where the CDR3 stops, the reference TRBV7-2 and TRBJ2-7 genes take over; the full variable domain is GAGVSQSPSNKVTEKGKDVELRCDPISGHTALYWYRQSLGQGLEFLIYFQGNSAPDKSGLPSDRFSAERTGGSVSTLTIQRTQQEDSAVYLCASSLWPGRSYEQYFGPGTRLTVT.